This T cell receptor beta chain was obtained from a study of T cell repertoires in cytomegalovirus infection. Study background: Public TCR beta signature analysis indicated the presence of both CMV infection and matching HLA type.

Whole-study findings and limits: Carriers of CMV and the relevant HLA type were discriminated by public TCR beta frequency. Dominant in the ex vivo response were TCR beta clonotypes restricted by HLA-C and specific for CMV.

This clonotype was detected many times. Its antigen is unidentified. V was clipped by 6 bases and J by 3 bases, with 9 bases between them. This CDR3 is 12 amino acids long. TCRdb re-called the reads through MiXCR, storing one row per CDR3 protein. The repertoire has approximately 100,000 distinct CDR3 sequences, 23% of them found once; the top ten carry about two fifths. The chain recombines TRBV12-3 or TRBV12-4 with TRBJ2-7, with unresolved D. The source material was CD8+ T cells from PBMCs. The source of this sequence is a human donor in good health (CMV status not recorded). Some clones in this sample may be carry-over from other donors' samples. DNA of the CDR3: TGTGCCAGCAGATCCCCTTTCTACGAGCAGTACTTC. Translating it yields CASRSPFYEQYF.